These T cell receptor beta chains were read from a single sample in a study of T cell responses to AZD1222 COVID-19 vaccine. Repertoires were generated with immunoSEQ multiplex PCR, while TCRdb's copy carries only in-frame clones and drops some. The repertoire has 150,000 or so clones, 92% of them found once; the top ten carry 1.5% to 2%. The starting material was peripheral blood, obtained on day 0 of AZD1222 vaccination. The receptor set was obtained from an adult in good health. Both conserved end residues are part of each CDR3. D genes are given only for firm matches. Clone size is given for some rows only: seen once, a few or many times, or a class if the clone is expanded.

CASSLVSGGDGYTF,TGTGCCAGCAGCTTGGTATCCGGGGGCGATGGCTACACCTTC,TRBV5-6,NA,NA,TRBJ1-2
CASSASGEQYF,TGTGCCAGCAGCGCGTCAGGGGAGCAGTACTTC,TRBV11-1,NA,NA,TRBJ2-7
CASSLLGGTGANVLTF,TGTGCCAGCAGCCTCCTCGGAGGGACTGGGGCCAACGTCCTGACTTTC,TRBV4-2,NA,NA,TRBJ2-6
CASSLGTEYNSPLHF,TGTGCCAGCAGCCTCGGGACGGAATATAATTCACCCCTCCACTTT,TRBV7-9,NA,NA,TRBJ1-6
CAISAGTEQYF,TGTGCCATCAGTGCGGGGACGGAGCAGTACTTC,TRBV10-3,once,NA,TRBJ2-7
CASSPPLGHNTGELFF,TGTGCCAGCTCACCTCCCCTAGGACATAACACCGGGGAGCTGTTTTTT,TRBV18,NA,NA,TRBJ2-2
CASTGTFYGYTF,TGTGCCAGCACGGGCACCTTCTATGGCTACACCTTC,TRBV2,NA,NA,TRBJ1-2
CASSVAMVNTEAFF,TGTGCCAGCAGCGTAGCTATGGTGAACACTGAAGCTTTCTTT,TRBV9,NA,NA,TRBJ1-1
CSARDYYGYTF,TGCAGTGCTAGGGATTACTATGGCTACACCTTC,TRBV20-1,NA,NA,TRBJ1-2
CASSESVGNYGYTF,TGCGCCAGCAGTGAGTCAGTGGGGAACTATGGCTACACCTTC,TRBV10-2,NA,NA,TRBJ1-2
CASSESAAGGPEELFF,TGCGCCAGCAGTGAGTCGGCAGCGGGGGGGCCGGAGGAGCTGTTTTTT,TRBV10-1,NA,TRBD2,TRBJ2-2
CASSVEASGGSNEQFF,TGTGCCAGCAGCGTAGAGGCTAGCGGGGGTAGTAATGAGCAGTTCTTC,TRBV9,NA,TRBD2,TRBJ2-1
CASSQGIANTEAFF,TGTGCCAGCAGTCAGGGTATTGCGAACACTGAAGCTTTCTTT,TRBV6-5,NA,NA,TRBJ1-1
CASSLHKLNTEAFF,TGTGCCAGCAGCTTACACAAATTGAACACTGAAGCTTTCTTT,TRBV7-2,NA,NA,TRBJ1-1
CASSLYGGQETQYF,TGTGCCAGCAGCTTATATGGGGGGCAAGAGACCCAGTACTTC,TRBV7-3,NA,NA,TRBJ2-5
CSVAGGTSYEQYF,TGCAGCGTTGCGGGTGGGACCTCCTACGAGCAGTACTTC,TRBV29-1,NA,NA,TRBJ2-7
CASSLRGHTEAFF,TGTGCCAGCAGTTTACGGGGCCACACTGAAGCTTTCTTT,TRBV12-3/TRBV12-4,NA,NA,TRBJ1-1
CASSRTGDGYTF,TGTGCCAGCAGTAGAACAGGGGATGGCTACACCTTC,TRBV6-5,NA,TRBD1,TRBJ1-2
CASSLDIVGAGYGYTF,TGTGCCAGCAGCTTAGATATCGTTGGGGCAGGATATGGCTACACCTTC,TRBV11-2,NA,NA,TRBJ1-2
CASSSGPQNTEAFF,TGTGCCAGTAGTTCGGGCCCCCAAAACACTGAAGCTTTCTTT,TRBV19,NA,NA,TRBJ1-1
CASSSRNPLGLGSNSPLHF,TGTGCCAGCAGTTCCAGGAACCCCCTTGGATTAGGGAGTAATTCACCCCTCCACTTT,TRBV27,few,NA,TRBJ1-6
CASSLEPPQETQYF,TGCGCCAGCAGCTTGGAACCACCGCAAGAGACCCAGTACTTC,TRBV5-1,NA,NA,TRBJ2-5
CASSPRSTGELFF,TGTGCCAGCAGTCCCAGGAGCACCGGGGAGCTGTTTTTT,TRBV28,NA,NA,TRBJ2-2
CASSPNGIYGYTF,TGTGCCAGCAGTCCCAACGGGATCTATGGCTACACCTTC,TRBV28,NA,NA,TRBJ1-2
CASSPRGQGNSPLHF,TGTGCCAGCAGCCCCCGGGGACAGGGTAATTCACCCCTCCACTTT,TRBV7-2,NA,TRBD1,TRBJ1-6
CASRSQAATNEKLFF,TGTGCCAGCAGGTCCCAGGCAGCAACTAATGAAAAACTGTTTTTT,TRBV2,NA,NA,TRBJ1-4
CASSLYTGRNTEAFF,TGTGCCAGCAGTTTATATACAGGGAGGAACACTGAAGCTTTCTTT,TRBV27,NA,NA,TRBJ1-1
CASSVGQGAYEQYF,TGTGCCAGCAGCGTGGGACAGGGGGCCTACGAGCAGTACTTC,TRBV9,NA,TRBD1,TRBJ2-7
CASSPTNNEKLFF,TGCGCCAGCAGCCCTACGAATAATGAAAAACTGTTTTTT,TRBV5-1,NA,NA,TRBJ1-4
CASSLGEVTHEQYF,TGCGCCAGCAGCTTGGGAGAGGTAACCCATGAGCAGTACTTC,TRBV5-1,NA,NA,TRBJ2-7
CASSVHSGDRGEIGTQPQHF,TGTGCCAGCAGCGTACATAGTGGGGATAGGGGCGAAATCGGTACTCAGCCCCAGCATTTT,TRBV4-2,NA,NA,TRBJ1-5
CSASGLAGEETQYF,TGCAGTGCTAGTGGGCTAGCGGGGGAAGAGACCCAGTACTTC,TRBV20-1,NA,TRBD2,TRBJ2-5
CASSYMDTGELFF,TGTGCCAGCAGTTACATGGACACCGGGGAGCTGTTTTTT,TRBV6-2/TRBV6-3,few,NA,TRBJ2-2
CASSLAGDVDTIYF,TGTGCCAGCAGCTTAGCTGGGGACGTGGACACCATATATTTT,TRBV7-2,NA,NA,TRBJ1-3
CASSLGGTTTDTQYF,TGTGCCAGCAGCTTGGGGGGTACCACCACAGATACGCAGTATTTT,TRBV5-4,NA,NA,TRBJ2-3
CASSWGTGDTGELFF,TGTGCCAGCAGTTGGGGGACAGGAGACACCGGGGAGCTGTTTTTT,TRBV5-5,NA,TRBD1,TRBJ2-2
CASSPRQGRETQYF,TGTGCCAGCAGTCCCAGACAGGGAAGGGAGACCCAGTACTTC,TRBV28,NA,TRBD1,TRBJ2-5
CASSPLGRDSGNTIYF,TGTGCCAGCAGCCCCCTTGGACGGGACTCTGGAAACACCATATATTTT,TRBV9,NA,NA,TRBJ1-3
CASSLKGVQPQHF,TGTGCCAGCAGCTTAAAGGGGGTTCAGCCCCAGCATTTT,TRBV7-2,NA,NA,TRBJ1-5
CASSLTFTAGSGYTF,TGTGCCAGCAGCTTAACCTTTACCGCTGGGAGCGGCTACACCTTC,TRBV7-2,few,NA,TRBJ1-2
CASRPGGPTEGYTF,TGTGCCAGCAGACCAGGGGGCCCCACAGAAGGCTACACCTTC,TRBV7-2,NA,TRBD1,TRBJ1-2
CASSLVPLDRTSYGYTF,TGTGCCAGCAGCTTAGTTCCTTTAGACAGGACGAGCTATGGCTACACCTTC,TRBV7-8,NA,NA,TRBJ1-2
CASSLDGAGLRGGTDTQYF,TGTGCCAGCAGCTTAGATGGGGCAGGCTTGCGGGGAGGCACAGATACGCAGTATTTT,TRBV7-2,NA,NA,TRBJ2-3
CASSSGRGDIQYF,TGTGCCAGTAGTTCGGGCAGGGGGGACATTCAGTACTTC,TRBV19,NA,NA,TRBJ2-4
CASSFTGSTEAFF,TGTGCCAGCAGCTTCACAGGGAGCACTGAAGCTTTCTTT,TRBV5-5,NA,NA,TRBJ1-1
CASSLEGGRISYEQYF,TGCGCCAGCAGCTTGGAGGGCGGCCGAATCTCCTACGAGCAGTACTTC,TRBV5-1,NA,NA,TRBJ2-7
CASSLTVDGELFF,TGTGCCAGCAGCTTAACGGTGGACGGGGAGCTGTTTTTT,TRBV7-3,NA,NA,TRBJ2-2
CASSLGGRYQETQYF,TGTGCCAGCAGCTTGGGGGGACGGTACCAAGAGACCCAGTACTTC,TRBV5-5,NA,NA,TRBJ2-5
CASSPPGGRTDSNQPQHF,TGTGCCAGTAGTCCTCCCGGGGGGAGGACGGATAGCAATCAGCCCCAGCATTTT,TRBV19,NA,NA,TRBJ1-5
CASSLAGQNQETQYF,TGTGCCAGCAGCTTAGCAGGCCAGAACCAAGAGACCCAGTACTTC,TRBV7-9,NA,NA,TRBJ2-5
CASSQVYEQYF,TGTGCCAGCAGCCAAGTCTATGAGCAGTACTTC,TRBV3-1/TRBV3-2,NA,NA,TRBJ2-7
CASFLEGLAGYNEQFF,TGTGCCAGTTTTTTAGAAGGACTAGCGGGCTACAATGAGCAGTTCTTC,TRBV7-9,NA,TRBD2,TRBJ2-1